Presented here are 14 T cell receptor delta chains from one specimen sequenced in a study of gamma-delta T cells after stem cell transplantation. TCRdb used CATT to re-call clones from the RT-PCR reads. This sample carries approximately 1,500 delta-chain clones, about 9.5% of them seen once, and the ten largest clones take less than 25%. Sequencing input: gamma-delta T cells. The receptors come from a human donor. It is not recorded whose cells these are; they may come from a transplant donor.

This clone rates as large. The chain has TRDV2 and TRDJ1; TRDD3 matches 11 bases. Germline CDR1 is GEAIGNYY and CDR2 is EKD. The CDR3 runs to 18 residues. V gave up 0 bases and J gave up 1 base; unmatched junction bases: 9. CDR3 DNA sequence: TGTGCCTGTGACACCCTAGGGCTGGGGGATACCCTCACCGATAAACTCATCTTT. It yields the protein CACDTLGLGDTLTDKLIF.

As to this clone: A read error may explain this, as a much larger clone is one base away. This chain uses TRDV2 with TRDJ1; TRDD3 agrees at 8 bases. V trimming: 2 bases; J trimming: 6 bases; junction bases outside the gene matches: 13. CDR1 is GEAIGNYY, CDR2 EKD, per germline. This CDR3 is built from 16 residues. The DNA of the CDR3 is TGTGCCTGTGACATACTGGGGGCTACGCACGAGAATAAACTCATCTTT. Translated: CACDILGATHENKLIF.

As for this clone: Translating this DNA gives a protein that differs at residue 10 from the TCRdb one, which belongs to a much larger clone; a read error is likely, and the protein shown is this translation. This chain links TRDV2 with TRDJ1; D is undetermined. Per germline, CDR1 GEAIGNYY and CDR2 EKD. The CDR3 covers 14 residues. CDR3 coding DNA: TGTGCCTGCGACATGGTCGTCCGTACCGGTAAACTCATCTTT. Its protein product is CACDMVVRTGKLIF.

On this clone: A single base separates this from a much larger clone, so it may be a read error. The rearrangement uses TRDV2 and TRDJ1; 13 bases align to TRDD3. This CDR3 has 22 residues. The trim removed 0 bases at V and 0 bases at J, leaving 18 bases unmatched. Germline V gives CDR1 GEAIGNYY, CDR2 EKD. The CDR3 loop reads CACDTVAAKALTGGYDTDKLIF. The CDR3 DNA sequence: TGTGCCTGTGACACCGTGGCTGCTAAAGCCCTTACTGGGGGATACGACACCGATAAACTCATCTTT.

This clone came up a few times. This could be a read error, since a much larger clone is one nucleotide away. The chain is built from TRDV2 and TRDJ1; the match to TRDD3 covers 8 bases. Germline CDR1 is GEAIGNYY and CDR2 is EKD. This CDR3 has 21 residues. CDR3 sequence (DNA): TGTGCCTGTGGCACCGTTGCCGATTTCTCCCGTACTGGGGGTCCGGCTAGTAAACTCATCTTT. It yields the protein CACGTVADFSRTGGPASKLIF.

As to this clone: A clone one base away is much larger, so this may be a read error. This chain connects TRDV2 to TRDJ3; the match to TRDD3 covers 7 bases. The ends lost 1 base at V and 0 bases at J; junction bases unmatched: 5. This CDR3 is 18 amino acids long. Germline V lookup: CDR1 GEAIGNYY, CDR2 EKD. The DNA of the CDR3 is TGTGCCTGTGACACGGCTGGGGATAGCTCCTGGGACACCCGACAGATGTTTTTC. As protein: CACDTAGDSSWDTRQMFF.

This clone is labeled medium-sized. The chain joins TRDV2 to TRDJ1; 13 positions agree with TRDD3. The CDR3 covers 19 residues. CDR1 and CDR2 from the germline V gene are GEAIGNYY and EKD. J gave up 2 bases and V 0 bases, and 11 bases lay outside the gene matches. CDR3 in DNA: TGTGCCTGTGACACCGTACGACTGGGGGATACGGCTCAGACCGATAAACTCATCTTT. Translated: CACDTVRLGDTAQTDKLIF.

This clone turned up a few times. This sequence may be a read error, since a much larger clone differs from it by one base. V is TRDV2 and J is TRDJ1, with 11 bases aligning to TRDD3. The CDR3 sequence is 21 residues long. Germline V CDR1 and CDR2: GEAIGNYY, EKD. DNA for the CDR3: TGTGCCTGTGACACCGTAACGTTGGGGGATACGCGGGGCTCGAACACCGATAAACCCATCTTT. It translates to CACDTVTLGDTRGSNTDKPIF.

Worth noting for this clone: A far larger clone is just one base off, so this is likely a read error. V is TRDV2 and J is TRDJ1, with 11 bases aligning to TRDD3. This CDR3 spans 18 amino acids. V lost 2 bases, J lost 3 bases, and 13 bases stayed unmatched. Per germline, CDR1 GEAIGNYY and CDR2 EKD. CDR3 sequence reads: CACDNVSWAGGYSDKLIF. The CDR3 DNA reads TGTGCCTGTGACAACGTTTCCTGGGCTGGGGGATACTCCGATAAACTCATCTTT.

Turning to this clone: Just one base apart from a much larger clone, this may be a read error. This sample also contains other DNA sequences that code for the same CDR3. The chain is built from TRDV2 and TRDJ3; 9 nucleotides line up with TRDD3. In germline, CDR1 is GEAIGNYY, CDR2 EKD. The CDR3 spans 18 residues. The CDR3 spells CACDSTGGVSWDTRQMFF. CDR3 in DNA: TGTGCCTGCGACAGTACTGGGGGAGTCTCCTGGGACACCCGACAGATGTTTTTC.

Notes on this clone: Possible read error: a much larger clone is one base away. This sample includes further DNA sequences coding for the same CDR3. The chain couples TRDV2 to TRDJ1; weak D call: TRDD3 (6 bases). Germline V gene data show CDR1 as GEAIGNYY and CDR2 as EKD. The CDR3 length is 15 residues. The ends were cut back, 1 base at V and 1 base at J, with 12 bases in the middle. CDR3: CACDTLGGSTDKLIF. DNA of the CDR3: TGTGCCTGTGACACTCTCGGGGGGAGCACCGATAAACTCATCTTT.

Notes on this clone: Possible read error: a much larger clone is one base away. V usage is TRDV2 and J usage is TRDJ1, with 12 bases matching TRDD3. The germline V gene has CDR1 GEAIGNYY and CDR2 EKD. The CDR3 extends over 20 amino acids. The junction had 15 bases not matched to a gene; V was cut back by 1 base and J by 1 base. The CDR3 spells CACDTVAGGYAVGTTDKLIF. For the CDR3, the DNA is TGTGCCTGTGACACGGTTGCTGGGGGATACGCGGTGGGTACCACCGATAAACTCATCTTT.

This clone turned up a few times. This may be a read error: a much more frequent sequence differs by one nucleotide. The chain links TRDV2 to TRDJ1; 8 bases align to TRDD3. The CDR3 is 18 residues long. Germline V gene sequence: CDR1 GEAIGNYY, CDR2 EKD. Germline trimming cut 3 bases from V and 1 base from J; bases unmatched to any gene: 15. This chain's CDR3 is CACDPTGGPPIRTDKLIF. The CDR3 DNA reads as TGTGCCTGTGACCCAACTGGGGGTCCACCCATACGCACCGATAAACTCATCTTT.

With regard to this clone: This may arise from a read error, as a much more abundant clone is one base away. This sample also contains other DNA sequences that code for the same CDR3. The rearrangement uses TRDV2 and TRDJ3; no clear D. V dropped 1 base and J dropped 0 bases, with 12 bases sitting between them. The CDR3 has 18 amino acids. Germline V gene data show CDR1 as GEAIGNYY and CDR2 as EKD. As DNA, the CDR3 is TGTGCCTGTGACACGGTAGTGGGCGGCTCCTGGGACACCCGACAGATGTTTTTC. Its translation is CACDTVVGGSWDTRQMFF.